What follows are 27 T cell receptor beta chains derived from one specimen sequenced in a study of early T cells in non-severe SARS-CoV-2 infection. TCRdb independently ran MiXCR on the 5' RACE reads; one entry per CDR3 protein. This table has approximately 23,000 distinct CDR3 sequences, around 4% appearing once. The material sequenced was whole blood. The receptors derive from an adult who was a healthcare worker with PCR-confirmed SARS-CoV-2 infection or an uninfected control (not recorded which).

The sample holds many counts of this clonotype. The rearrangement uses TRBV6-6 and TRBJ1-5; D remains ambiguous. V lost 8 bases, J lost 4 bases, and 12 bases lay in between. Germline V gene sequence: CDR1 MNHNY, CDR2 SVGAGI (reference sequence). CDR3 length: 13 amino acids. The CDR3 is CASPADGNQPQHF. The CDR3 nucleotides are TGTGCCAGCCCGGCAGATGGGAATCAGCCCCAGCATTTT.

This clonotype is medium-sized within its sample. The chain joins TRBV6-2 or TRBV6-3 to TRBJ1-5; no definite D call. Trimming pared 2 bases from V and 9 bases from J, leaving 5 bases between. CDR3 length: 11 residues. From germline, CDR1 is MNHEY and CDR2 SVGEGT. CDR3 nucleotide sequence: TGTGCCAGCAGTTACCCGGGGCCCCAGCATTTT. This sequence encodes CASSYPGPQHF.

The chain links TRBV9 to TRBJ1-4, with D perhaps matching TRBD1 (6 bases). V was clipped by 4 bases and J by 8 bases, with 12 bases between them. The length of the CDR3 is 13 residues. CDR1 and CDR2 (germline): SGDLS, YYNGEE. The CDR3 coding sequence is TGTGCCAGCAGCCTCACAGGGCCCGAAAAACTGTTTTTT. Translated: CASSLTGPEKLFF.

This clonotype was counted ten times or more. This chain links TRBV10-3 with TRBJ2-3; no reliable D call. V shed 0 bases and J shed 4 bases, with 2 bases lying between them. Germline V gene sequence: CDR1 ENHRY, CDR2 SYGVKD. There are 12 residues in the CDR3. The CDR3 loop reads CAISESADTQYF. As DNA, the CDR3 is TGTGCCATCAGTGAGTCGGCAGATACGCAGTATTTT.

This clonotype has only a few counts. The chain recombines TRBV28 with TRBJ1-4; a possible D gene is TRBD1 (5 bases). V shed 5 bases and J shed 4 bases, with 11 bases lying between them. Germline V gene data show CDR1 as MDHEN and CDR2 as SYDVKM. CDR3 size: 14 residues. In DNA, the CDR3 is TGTGCCAGCAGTCTAGGGACCCTTAATGAAAAACTGTTTTTT. Translation gives CASSLGTLNEKLFF.

This clonotype came up many times. The chain combines TRBV24-1 with TRBJ1-5; D remains unclear. This CDR3 is 15 amino acids long. Trimming stripped 4 bases from V and 2 bases from J, with 11 bases between. Germline values: CDR1 KGHDR, CDR2 SFDVKD. The CDR3 DNA reads TGTGCCACCAGTGAGAACGACAAAGGCAATCAGCCCCAGCATTTT. Its translation is CATSENDKGNQPQHF.

This clonotype appeared many times. The chain's CDR3 is CASSLGMTFTEQYF. The CDR3 bases are TGCGCCAGCAGCTTGGGAATGACATTTACCGAGCAGTACTTC. The rearrangement joins TRBV5-1 to TRBJ2-7, with D unclear. The germline CDR1 and CDR2 sequences are SGHRS and YFSETQ. Between the trimmed V and J ends, which lost 0 bases and 6 bases, there was a span of 13 bases. The CDR3 is made up of 14 amino acids. Full variable domain (rest looked up from reference TRBV5-1 and TRBJ2-7): KAGVTQTPRYLIKTRGQQVTLSCSPISGHRSVSWYQQTPGQGLQFLFEYFSETQRNKGNFPGRFSGRQFSNSRSEMNVSTLELGDSALYLCASSLGMTFTEQYFGPGTRLTVT.

This clonotype has just a few counts. The rearrangement joins TRBV7-2 to TRBJ2-3; D is uncertain. The V end lost 8 bases, the J end lost 2 bases, and 8 bases lay between the germline ends. The CDR3 contains 12 residues. Germline V CDR1 and CDR2: SGHTA, FQGNSA. Here the CDR3 DNA reads TGTGCCAGCGGCGGATACACAGATACGCAGTATTTT. This sequence encodes CASGGYTDTQYF.

In its sample, this clonotype was seen many times. This chain joins TRBV28 and TRBJ1-3; no reliable D call. This CDR3 has 17 amino acids. CDR1 and CDR2 from the germline V gene are MDHEN and SYDVKM. Trimming stripped 3 bases from V and 1 base from J, with 16 bases between. CDR3 amino acids: CASSLSGRRESGNTIYF. The CDR3 coding sequence is TGTGCCAGCAGTTTGTCCGGCAGGAGGGAATCTGGAAACACCATATATTTT.

This clonotype was found many times. This rearrangement joins TRBV29-1 to TRBJ2-5; D tentatively fits TRBD1 or TRBD2 (5 bases each). Germline lookup yields CDR1 SQVTM and CDR2 ANQGSEA. The CDR3 runs to 11 residues. V lost 2 bases and J 9 bases, leaving 10 bases between the germline ends. Here the CDR3 DNA reads TGCAGCGTTGAATTGTGGGGGTCCCAGTACTTC. Translating gives CSVELWGSQYF.

There are many counts of this clonotype. This chain uses TRBV7-2 with TRBJ2-3; 7 bases are shared with TRBD2. CDR1 is SGHTA, CDR2 FQGNSA, per germline. This CDR3 is 17 amino acids long. Trimming removed 5 bases from V and 4 bases from J; junction bases left unmatched: 15. The CDR3 DNA reads TGTGCCAGCAGCAAGACTAGCTGGGGAGGTTATTCAGATACGCAGTATTTT. This sequence encodes CASSKTSWGGYSDTQYF.

This clonotype was observed at least ten times. This sequence joins TRBV5-1 and TRBJ2-7; 7 bases align to TRBD1. J lost 1 base, V lost 2 bases, and 6 bases had no gene match. CDR1 is SGHRS, CDR2 YFSETQ, per germline. The CDR3 has 15 residues. This CDR3 is CASSLPTGSSYEQYF. For the CDR3, the DNA is TGCGCCAGCAGCTTACCGACAGGGTCTTCCTACGAGCAGTACTTC.

This clonotype occurred many times. V gene TRBV10-3 combines with J gene TRBJ1-5, with D perhaps matching TRBD1 (5 bases). Per germline, CDR1 ENHRY and CDR2 SYGVKD. There are 17 residues in the CDR3. Trimming left V 0 bases short and J 1 base short, with 13 bases between. The CDR3 is CAISESGQGRSNQPQHF. In nucleotides, the CDR3 is TGTGCCATCAGTGAGTCGGGGCAGGGCAGAAGCAATCAGCCCCAGCATTTT.

The sample holds a few counts of this clonotype. The rearrangement links TRBV12-5 to TRBJ2-2, with a possible D match to TRBD2 (6 bases). This CDR3 has 15 residues. V was pared by 3 bases and J by 6 bases, with 14 bases between. Looked up from germline, CDR1 is LGHNT and CDR2 is FRNRAP. The CDR3 loop is CASGFGGVVAGELFF. The CDR3 DNA follows: TGTGCTAGTGGTTTCGGGGGTGTGGTTGCCGGGGAGCTGTTTTTT.

The chain employs TRBV20-1 and TRBJ2-1, with D hard to call. Germline CDR1 DFQATT, CDR2 SNEGSKA (reference sequence). The CDR3 is made up of 12 amino acids. The V gene lost 4 bases and the J gene lost 6 bases, with 10 bases spanning the gap. The CDR3, as DNA: TGCAGTGCTACCTTTGACCGCAATGAGCAGTTCTTC. Residues: CSATFDRNEQFF.

Ten or more counts support this clonotype. CDR3 sequence (DNA): TGCGCCAGCAGCCAAACAACAGCGAACACCGGGGAGCTGTTTTTT. It encodes CASSQTTANTGELFF. This rearrangement joins TRBV5-1 to TRBJ2-2; D is unclear. Germline-derived CDR1 and CDR2 are SGHRS and YFSETQ. This CDR3 is built from 15 residues. V lost 4 bases, J lost 0 bases, and 10 bases lay in between. The complete variable domain, with remaining parts taken from reference TRBV5-1 and TRBJ2-2, reads KAGVTQTPRYLIKTRGQQVTLSCSPISGHRSVSWYQQTPGQGLQFLFEYFSETQRNKGNFPGRFSGRQFSNSRSEMNVSTLELGDSALYLCASSQTTANTGELFFGEGSRLTVL.

The chain employs TRBV6-2 or TRBV6-3 and TRBJ2-1; D gene unclear. The CDR3 has 12 residues. CDR1 and CDR2 from the germline V gene are MNHEY and SVGEGT. Trimming took off 5 bases at V and 7 bases at J, with 9 bases between the two ends. The CDR3 is CASSTTWNEQFF. The CDR3 DNA sequence: TGTGCCAGCAGTACCACTTGGAATGAGCAGTTCTTC.

In its sample, this clonotype was seen many times. The chain carries TRBV20-1 and TRBJ1-2; no clear D gene. Trimming took 6 bases from V and 5 from J, leaving 13 bases between them. Germline V gene sequence: CDR1 DFQATT, CDR2 SNEGSKA (reference sequence). The CDR3 has 12 residues. The CDR3 nucleotides are TGCAGTGCCGTAGACGGAGCATATGGCTACACCTTC. This sequence encodes CSAVDGAYGYTF.

This clonotype has a count of ten or more. V gene TRBV2 combines with J gene TRBJ1-2, with 7 bases lining up with TRBD1. CDR3 length equals 14 residues. Unmatched junction bases numbered 14, after V lost 8 bases and J lost 8 bases. Germline lookup yields CDR1 SNHLY and CDR2 FYNNEI. This chain's CDR3 is CASETVTGQEGYTF. The CDR3 bases are TGTGCCAGCGAAACTGTGACAGGGCAGGAGGGCTACACCTTC.

Many counts were recorded for this clonotype. The V gene is TRBV28, the J gene TRBJ2-3, with a weak D call TRBD2 (7 bases). The CDR3 contains 15 residues. V shed 6 bases and J shed 3 bases, with 16 bases lying between them. Germline CDR1 reads MDHEN; CDR2 reads SYDVKM. The CDR3 region is CASSFLQGGTDTQYF. In nucleotides, the CDR3 is TGTGCCAGCAGCTTTTTACAGGGAGGGACAGATACGCAGTATTTT.

This clonotype was counted at least ten times. J is TRBJ1-1 and V is TRBV4-2; no reliable D call. From germline, CDR1 is LGHNA and CDR2 YNFKEQ. Trimming shortened V by 0 bases and J by 10 bases, and 12 bases separated the two germline ends. The CDR3 is made up of 13 amino acids. This CDR3 is CASSQDLSRTAFF. DNA of the CDR3: TGTGCCAGCAGCCAAGATCTAAGCAGAACAGCTTTCTTT.

This clonotype was seen ten or more times. The V and J genes are TRBV5-1 and TRBJ2-1; 16 bases line up with TRBD2. Germline CDR1 is SGHRS and CDR2 is YFSETQ. With 3 bases clipped from V and 7 bases from J, the junction kept 4 bases outside the gene matches. The CDR3 sequence is 16 residues long. The CDR3: CASSSGLAGGVNEQFF. The CDR3 nucleotides read TGCGCCAGCAGCTCGGGACTAGCGGGAGGGGTAAATGAGCAGTTCTTC.

The table lists this clonotype with many counts. The chain has TRBV30 and TRBJ1-1; D possibly corresponds to TRBD1 (5 bases). CDR3 length: 13 residues. The ends were cut back, 3 bases at V and 0 bases at J, with 8 bases in the middle. Per germline, CDR1 GTSNPN and CDR2 SVGIG (reference sequence). The CDR3 loop reads CAWRGTVNTEAFF. Here the CDR3 DNA reads TGTGCCTGGAGAGGGACGGTGAACACTGAAGCTTTCTTT.

To note about this clonotype: This could be a read error, since a much larger clone is one nucleotide away. The J gene is TRBJ2-3, the V gene TRBV9; D uncertain. Per the germline V gene, CDR1 is SGDLS and CDR2 is YYNGEE. CDR3 length equals 15 residues. CDR3 nucleotides: TGTGCCAGCAGCGTAGCTGCCTCTCAAGCAGATACGCTGTATTTT. It encodes CASSVAASQADTLYF.

This clonotype was seen ten or more times. The V and J genes are TRBV29-1 and TRBJ2-5, with TRBD2 matching 7 bases. The germline V gene has CDR1 SQVTM and CDR2 ANQGSEA. This CDR3 contains 13 residues. J was trimmed by 2 bases and V by 6 bases; bases with no gene match: 6. Here the CDR3 reads CSVGGRVQETQYF. Written as DNA, the CDR3 is TGCAGCGTCGGAGGGAGGGTTCAAGAGACCCAGTACTTC.

The chain is built from TRBV14 and TRBJ1-6; D is ambiguous. In germline, CDR1 is SGHDN, CDR2 FVKESK. V lost 0 bases to trimming and J lost 7 bases, with 10 bases between them. The CDR3 extends over 15 amino acids. CDR3 nucleotides: TGTGCCAGCAGCCAAGAGATTTTGAGAAATTCACCCCTCCACTTT. It encodes CASSQEILRNSPLHF.

V and J are TRBV5-6 and TRBJ1-2; D not certain. V was pared by 1 base and J by 4 bases, with 11 bases between. The CDR3 covers 14 residues. Germline lookup yields CDR1 SGHDT and CDR2 YYEEEE. CDR3 nucleotides: TGTGCCAGCAGCTTGTCCGGGAGAGCCTATGGCTACACCTTC. It specifies CASSLSGRAYGYTF.